A selection of T cell receptor beta chains follows, all from one sample in a study of blood T cell repertoires in COVID-19. Clones were sequenced by immunoSEQ multiplex PCR, and TCRdb holds only the in-frame ones, with some missing. Of 200,000 to 300,000 clones listed, about 90% are singletons. Sequenced: peripheral blood. These TCRs come from a woman in her thirties or forties with acute or convalescent COVID-19. Each CDR3 is given with its conserved first and last residue. The order of the fields is J gene, D gene, clone size, V gene, CDR3 length, CDR3 protein, CDR3 DNA. A D gene is named only where the DNA matches it firmly. A clone size is listed for some rows: how often the clone was seen (once, few, many), or a class if it is expanded.

J: TRBJ2-1
D: TRBD2
size: -
V: TRBV11-2
length: 15
CDR3: CASSLSGGSSFEQFF
DNA: TGTGCCAGCAGCTTATCGGGGGGTAGCAGCTTCGAGCAGTTCTTC

J: TRBJ2-3
D: -
size: -
V: TRBV9
length: 13
CDR3: CASSATSTDTQYF
DNA: TGTGCCAGCAGCGCAACTAGCACAGATACGCAGTATTTT

J: TRBJ1-2
D: -
size: -
V: TRBV5-6
length: 16
CDR3: CASSLGGAGRYYGYTF
DNA: TGTGCCAGCAGCTTGGGGGGGGCCGGGAGGTACTATGGCTACACCTTC

J: TRBJ1-6
D: TRBD1
size: -
V: TRBV4-1
length: 16
CDR3: CASSQVFTGGESPLHF
DNA: TGCGCCAGCAGCCAAGTTTTCACAGGGGGGGAATCACCCCTCCACTTT

J: TRBJ1-1
D: TRBD1
size: -
V: TRBV19
length: 14
CDR3: CSAGQQGANTEAFF
DNA: TGTTCTGCGGGGCAACAGGGGGCGAACACTGAAGCTTTCTTT

J: TRBJ1-2
D: -
size: -
V: TRBV6-6
length: 14
CDR3: CASSRQAGGYGYTF
DNA: TGTGCCAGCAGCCGACAGGCCGGAGGCTATGGCTACACCTTC

J: TRBJ1-2
D: TRBD1
size: -
V: TRBV19
length: 15
CDR3: CASKEEGAANYGYTF
DNA: TGTGCCAGTAAGGAGGAGGGGGCGGCAAACTATGGCTACACCTTC

J: TRBJ1-6
D: -
size: -
V: TRBV27
length: 16
CDR3: CASSFTYPAGISPLHF
DNA: TGTGCCAGCAGTTTCACCTACCCGGCGGGGATTTCACCCCTCCACTTT

J: TRBJ2-1
D: TRBD2
size: -
V: TRBV9
length: 15
CDR3: CASSTSAGALNEQFF
DNA: TGTGCCAGCAGCACATCAGCGGGGGCCCTCAATGAGCAGTTCTTC

J: TRBJ1-1
D: TRBD1
size: once
V: TRBV11-2
length: 13
CDR3: CASSIGRTGRAFF
DNA: TGTGCCAGCAGCATTGGGCGGACAGGGCGAGCTTTCTTT

J: TRBJ2-2
D: TRBD1
size: -
V: TRBV4-1
length: 16
CDR3: CASSQTATGGSGELFF
DNA: TGCGCCAGCAGCCAGACAGCGACAGGGGGCAGCGGGGAGCTGTTTTTT

J: TRBJ2-5
D: TRBD2
size: -
V: TRBV5-1
length: 17
CDR3: CASSFFVRGGVEETQYF
DNA: TGCGCCAGCAGCTTTTTCGTGCGGGGGGGCGTGGAAGAGACCCAGTACTTC

J: TRBJ1-1
D: -
size: -
V: TRBV11-1
length: 14
CDR3: CASAVTEGSTEAFF
DNA: TGTGCCAGCGCAGTAACGGAGGGAAGCACTGAAGCTTTCTTT

J: TRBJ1-5
D: -
size: -
V: TRBV2
length: 13
CDR3: CASSDSYNQPQHF
DNA: TGTGCCAGCAGTGACAGTTACAATCAGCCCCAGCATTTT

J: TRBJ1-2
D: -
size: -
V: TRBV7-3
length: 16
CDR3: CASSLTFPSTGDGYTF
DNA: TGTGCCAGCAGCTTAACGTTCCCCAGTACCGGGGATGGCTACACCTTC

J: TRBJ2-5
D: TRBD2
size: -
V: TRBV28
length: 15
CDR3: CASSVAGGLQETQYF
DNA: TGTGCCAGCAGCGTAGCGGGGGGCCTCCAAGAGACCCAGTACTTC

J: TRBJ1-6
D: -
size: -
V: TRBV5-4
length: 15
CDR3: CASSLGGGNNSPLHF
DNA: TGTGCCAGCAGCTTGGGAGGAGGGAATAATTCACCCCTCCACTTT

J: TRBJ1-1
D: -
size: once
V: TRBV6-1
length: 15
CDR3: CASSERRGAYTEAFF
DNA: TGTGCCAGCAGTGAAAGGCGGGGAGCGTACACTGAAGCTTTCTTT

J: TRBJ1-5
D: TRBD1
size: once
V: TRBV6-5
length: 13
CDR3: CASTAGGTQPQHF
DNA: TGTGCCAGCACCGCAGGGGGCACTCAGCCCCAGCATTTT

J: TRBJ1-3
D: TRBD1
size: -
V: TRBV15
length: 14
CDR3: CATSPGGRRDTIYF
DNA: TGTGCCACCAGCCCAGGGGGGCGCAGGGACACCATATATTTT

J: TRBJ1-6
D: TRBD1
size: -
V: TRBV9
length: 15
CDR3: CASSAGGTGISTLHF
DNA: TGTGCCAGCAGCGCGGGGGGGACAGGGATTTCTACCCTCCACTTT

J: TRBJ1-5
D: TRBD1
size: -
V: TRBV7-9
length: 18
CDR3: CASSLDPGTGLALQPQHF
DNA: TGTGCCAGCAGCTTAGACCCCGGGACAGGGTTGGCTCTTCAGCCCCAGCATTTT